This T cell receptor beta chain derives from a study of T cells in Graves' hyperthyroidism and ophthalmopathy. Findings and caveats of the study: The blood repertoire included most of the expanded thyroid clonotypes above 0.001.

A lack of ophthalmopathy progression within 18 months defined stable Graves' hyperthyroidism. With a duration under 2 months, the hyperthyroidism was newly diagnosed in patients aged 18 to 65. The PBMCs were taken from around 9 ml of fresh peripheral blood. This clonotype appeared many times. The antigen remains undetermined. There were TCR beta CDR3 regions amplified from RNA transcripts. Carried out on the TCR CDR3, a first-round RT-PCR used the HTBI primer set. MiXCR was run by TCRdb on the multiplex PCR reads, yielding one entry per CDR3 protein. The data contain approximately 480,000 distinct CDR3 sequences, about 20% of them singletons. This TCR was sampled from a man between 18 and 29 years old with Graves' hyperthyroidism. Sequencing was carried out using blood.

The DNA for the CDR3 is TGTGCCAGCAGTTTCCCACGGACAGGGATCACTGAAGCTTTCTTT. As protein: CASSFPRTGITEAFF. This rearrangement joins TRBV28 to TRBJ1-1, with 8 bases aligning to TRBD1. The V and J ends lost 3 bases and 4 bases, in that order; junction bases with no gene match: 7. The CDR3 consists of 15 residues. Germline-derived CDR1 and CDR2 are MDHEN and SYDVKM. The whole variable domain, remainder taken from reference TRBV28 and TRBJ1-1, is DVKVTQSSRYLVKRTGEKVFLECVQDMDHENMFWYRQDPGLGLRLIYFSYDVKMKEKGDIPEGYSVSREKKERFSLILESASTNQTSMYLCASSFPRTGITEAFFGQGTRLTVV.